This TCR beta chain derives from a study of long-term antiretroviral therapy in people with HIV. Study observations and caveats: ART adherence, viral resistance and therapy changes went undocumented.

They ran version v3.0 of the immunoSEQ assay at survey level. In sequencing, roughly 35,000-55,000 T-cell genomes per sample were targeted. Some clones are missing from TCRdb's copy, which holds only in-frame ones; the method was immunoSEQ multiplex PCR. The sample has around 34,000 clones, roughly 80% seen once. This CDR3 is 14 amino acids long. The trim removed 5 bases at V and 3 bases at J, leaving 7 bases unmatched. From germline, CDR1 is SGHVS and CDR2 FQNEAQ. The table lists this clone with a few counts. Its antigen is undetermined. The origin of this receptor is a man aged 18 to 29 with HIV. The sample in question was unsorted PBMCs, obtained 1.5 years after starting antiretroviral therapy. V and J are TRBV7-8 and TRBJ2-7; TRBD1 aligns across 7 bases. The CDR3 sequence: CASSLRDSLYEQYF. CDR3 nucleotides: TGTGCCAGCAGCCTCAGGGACAGCCTCTACGAGCAGTACTTC.